These T cell receptor beta chains were read from a single sample in a study of cytomegalovirus exposure and HLA in healthy donors. The repertoire was sequenced with immunoSEQ multiplex PCR; TCRdb's copy has only in-frame clones and lacks some. The sample holds around 150,000 clones. The sample was PBMCs. These receptor sequences come from a middle-aged man in good health and CMV-seronegative. Both conserved end residues are part of each CDR3. A D gene is named only where the DNA matches it firmly.

. TRBJ2-7 TRBV4-2 CASSQPGELSYEQYF TGTGCCAGCAGCCAACCCGGGGAGCTCTCCTACGAGCAGTACTTC
TRBD2 TRBJ2-5 TRBV6-5 CASSYELAGGETQYF TGTGCCAGCAGTTACGAACTAGCGGGGGGAGAGACCCAGTACTTC
TRBD1 TRBJ2-3 TRBV7-3 CASSSGDRRDTQYF TGTGCCAGCAGCTCGGGGGACAGGCGAGATACGCAGTATTTT
TRBD2 TRBJ2-1 TRBV6-1 CASSEAETSYVYNEQFF TGTGCCAGCAGTGAAGCGGAGACTAGCTACGTTTACAATGAGCAGTTCTTC
. TRBJ2-5 TRBV6-1 CASSEPATGQTQYF TGTGCCAGCAGTGAACCGGCGACAGGTCAAACCCAGTACTTC
. TRBJ1-2 TRBV10-3 CAISEITPNYGYTF TGTGCCATCAGTGAGATAACACCTAACTATGGCTACACCTTC
TRBD2 TRBJ2-1 TRBV2 CASSEIAGIRSSYNEQFF TGTGCCAGCAGTGAAATAGCGGGGATAAGGAGCTCCTACAATGAGCAGTTCTTC
. TRBJ1-6 TRBV7-2 CASSFTAGRNNSPLHF TGTGCCAGCAGCTTCACAGCGGGACGGAATAATTCACCCCTCCACTTT
. TRBJ1-1 TRBV5-8 CASSFRQTEAFF TGTGCCAGCAGCTTCAGACAGACTGAAGCTTTCTTT
. TRBJ2-7 TRBV29-1 CSVRTGWGAYEQYF TGCAGCGTTCGGACAGGTTGGGGGGCCTACGAGCAGTACTTC
. TRBJ2-3 TRBV7-2 CASSSRGRFTDTQYF TGTGCCAGCAGCTCTCGGGGGAGATTCACAGATACGCAGTATTTT
TRBD1 TRBJ1-5 TRBV10-3 CAISESIVSGTGTNQPQHF TGTGCCATCAGTGAGTCCATAGTTTCCGGGACAGGGACGAATCAGCCCCAGCATTTT
. TRBJ2-1 TRBV11-2 CASSLQVSSYNEQFF TGTGCCAGCAGCTTACAGGTGAGCTCCTACAATGAGCAGTTCTTC
TRBD1 TRBJ1-6 TRBV19 CASSIENRGYSPLHF TGTGCCAGTAGTATCGAGAACAGGGGGTATTCACCCCTCCACTTT
. TRBJ1-1 TRBV4-3 CASSQGPTEYTEAFF TGCGCCAGCAGCCAAGGCCCCACAGAGTACACTGAAGCTTTCTTT
TRBD1 TRBJ1-2 TRBV27 CASSFRRQGTWGYTF TGTGCCAGCAGTTTTCGGAGACAGGGGACGTGGGGCTACACCTTC
. TRBJ2-5 TRBV7-6 CASSLVGGYQETQYF TGTGCCAGCAGCTTAGTTGGAGGGTACCAAGAGACCCAGTACTTC
TRBD1 TRBJ1-5 TRBV7-8 CASSSGTGIQPQHF TGTGCCAGCAGCTCAGGGACAGGGATTCAGCCCCAGCATTTT
. TRBJ2-5 TRBV7-7 CASSSGRTAQETQYF TGTGCCAGCAGCAGTGGCAGGACTGCTCAAGAGACCCAGTACTTC
. TRBJ1-2 TRBV29-1 CSVEDRQSYGYTF TGCAGCGTTGAAGATCGACAATCCTATGGCTACACCTTC
. TRBJ1-1 TRBV4-2 CASSQETTGNTEAFF TGTGCCAGCAGCCAAGAGACAACAGGTAACACTGAAGCTTTCTTT
. TRBJ1-5 TRBV6-1 CASRATVGGQPQHF TGTGCCAGCAGGGCTACAGTGGGAGGTCAGCCCCAGCATTTT
. TRBJ1-3 TRBV5-1 CASSPNRDGNTIYF TGCGCCAGCAGCCCCAACAGGGATGGAAACACCATATATTTT
. TRBJ1-4 TRBV7-2 CASSLGAATNEKLFF TGTGCCAGCAGCTTAGGGGCAGCCACTAATGAAAAACTGTTTTTT
TRBD1 TRBJ1-4 TRBV5-1 CASSSPDRGTFGEKLFF TGCGCCAGCAGCTCTCCGGACAGGGGAACGTTCGGAGAAAAACTGTTTTTT
. TRBJ2-7 TRBV11-2 CASSFDTLEEQYF TGTGCCAGCAGCTTTGACACTTTGGAAGAGCAGTACTTC
TRBD1 TRBJ1-1 TRBV11-1 CASSSRTGGRGTEAFF TGTGCCAGCAGCTCGAGGACAGGGGGCCGGGGCACTGAAGCTTTCTTT
TRBD2 TRBJ2-3 TRBV4-1 CASSQETPAGRGTVDTQYF TGCGCCAGCAGCCAAGAGACCCCAGCCGGGCGGGGGACGGTCGATACGCAGTATTTT
. TRBJ1-1 TRBV2 CASRDRNTEAFF TGTGCCAGCAGGGACAGGAACACTGAAGCTTTCTTT
TRBD1 TRBJ1-1 TRBV10-3 CAIRYETGVNTEAFF TGTGCCATCAGATATGAGACAGGGGTGAACACTGAAGCTTTCTTT
TRBD1 TRBJ1-6 TRBV7-2 CASSPGQGMNSPLHF TGTGCCAGCAGCCCGGGACAGGGAATGAATTCACCCCTCCACTTT
. TRBJ2-5 TRBV7-7 CASSPAGAQETQYF TGTGCCAGCAGCCCGGCGGGGGCCCAAGAGACCCAGTACTTC
. TRBJ2-3 TRBV5-4 CASSLWGVQADTQYF TGTGCCAGCAGCTTGTGGGGGGTTCAGGCAGATACGCAGTATTTT
. TRBJ1-2 TRBV9 CASSVDQGGDYGYTF TGTGCCAGCAGCGTAGACCAGGGAGGCGACTATGGCTACACCTTC
. TRBJ1-6 TRBV5-4 CASSLGQDNSPLHF TGTGCCAGCAGCTTGGGACAGGATAATTCACCCCTCCACTTT
. TRBJ2-7 TRBV19 CASSIVRGGSYEQYF TGTGCCAGTAGTATAGTCAGGGGCGGATCCTACGAGCAGTACTTC
. TRBJ2-7 TRBV6-5 CASSSGQGGEQYF .
. TRBJ2-4 TRBV6-5 CASSWTSKNIQYF TGTGCCAGCAGTTGGACAAGCAAAAACATTCAGTACTTC
TRBD2 TRBJ2-3 TRBV5-4 CASSRGLLTDTQYF TGTGCCAGCAGCAGGGGACTACTCACAGATACGCAGTATTTT
. TRBJ2-7 TRBV5-6 CASSSRRRATYEQYF TGTGCCAGCAGCTCCCGGAGGCGGGCCACCTACGAGCAGTACTTC
TRBD2 TRBJ2-2 TRBV6-5 CASSFGLAGVPGELFF TGTGCCAGCAGTTTTGGACTAGCGGGGGTTCCCGGGGAGCTGTTTTTT
TRBD1 TRBJ1-5 TRBV9 CASSKGETGASQPQHF TGTGCCAGCAGTAAGGGGGAAACAGGGGCAAGCCAGCCCCAGCATTTT